These 28 T cell receptor beta chains share one sample of origin, sequenced in a study of T-cell memory formation after mild COVID-19. TCRdb recomputed calls from the 5' RACE reads with MiXCR, one row per CDR3 protein. The sample contains just over 150,000 distinct CDR3 sequences, about a third of which appear only once. Sequenced material: PBMCs or a T cell subset sorted from them (not recorded which). The receptor source for this set is an adult woman who had mild COVID-19 (a few samples of this study predate the infection). Cell type and time point are not known.

This clonotype was recorded a few times. The chain recombines TRBV5-5 with TRBJ2-3; no clear D. Per the germline V gene, CDR1 is SGHKS and CDR2 is YYEKEE (reference sequence). The germline V and J ends were trimmed by 4 bases and 5 bases, with 17 bases remaining between them. The CDR3 contains 15 residues. The CDR3 coding sequence is TGTGCCAGCAGCCCCTGGGATCGCCTACAAGATACGCAGTATTTT. As protein: CASSPWDRLQDTQYF. Based on the CDR3 plus reference TRBV5-5 and TRBJ2-3, the full variable domain is DAGVTQSPTHLIKTRGQQVTLRCSPISGHKSVSWYQQVLGQGPQFIFQYYEKEERGRGNFPDRFSARQFPNYSSELNVNALLLGDSALYLCASSPWDRLQDTQYFGPGTRLTVL.

The chain joins TRBV6-1 to TRBJ2-7, with 8 bases matching TRBD2. Germline V gives CDR1 MNHNS, CDR2 SASEGT. The length of the CDR3 is 14 residues. Losses at the gene ends were 6 bases for V and 7 bases for J; bases not matched to a gene: 11. CDR3 in DNA: TGTGCCAGCAGCCAGATAGCGGGACCCCAGGAGCAGTACTTC. Translating gives CASSQIAGPQEQYF.

The chain links TRBV12-3 or TRBV12-4 to TRBJ1-2; TRBD1 might be the D (5 bases). This CDR3 comprises 19 residues. V dropped 4 bases and J dropped 4 bases, with 28 bases sitting between them. CDR3 bases: TGTGCCAGCAGTTCCAGGGCTTTCGTCGGTTTCTGGACCCCCTATGGCTACACCTTC. Its protein is CASSSRAFVGFWTPYGYTF.

The chain employs TRBV28 and TRBJ1-5, with 7 bases aligning to TRBD1. This CDR3 comprises 14 residues. V lost 3 bases to trimming and J lost 6 bases; unmatched junction nucleotides: 5. Germline V CDR1 and CDR2: MDHEN, SYDVKM. CDR3 amino acids: CASSFVTGPQPQHF. The CDR3 DNA reads TGTGCCAGCAGTTTTGTGACAGGGCCTCAGCCCCAGCATTTT. The whole variable domain, filled in from reference TRBV28 and TRBJ1-5, reads DVKVTQSSRYLVKRTGEKVFLECVQDMDHENMFWYRQDPGLGLRLIYFSYDVKMKEKGDIPEGYSVSREKKERFSLILESASTNQTSMYLCASSFVTGPQPQHFGDGTRLSIL.

This rearrangement joins TRBV27 to TRBJ2-7, with TRBD2 identical over 9 bases. Trimming removed 6 bases from V and 1 base from J; junction bases left unmatched: 10. CDR1 and CDR2 from the germline V gene are MNHEY and SMNVEV (reference sequence). There are 16 residues in the CDR3. The CDR3 sequence: CASRKIGGRGSYEQYF. The CDR3 nucleotides are TGTGCCAGCAGGAAAATCGGCGGGAGGGGTTCCTACGAGCAGTACTTC.

There are a few counts of this clonotype. The chain recombines TRBV20-1 with TRBJ2-7; D gene ambiguous. V gave up 0 bases and J gave up 3 bases, with 12 bases separating them. CDR1 and CDR2 (germline): DFQATT, SNEGSKA (reference sequence). There are 14 residues in the CDR3. The CDR3 bases are TGCAGTGCTAGAGACCTTGCGGTTATCTACGAGCAGTACTTC. This translates into CSARDLAVIYEQYF.

This clonotype was recorded once. The V and J genes are TRBV12-3 or TRBV12-4 and TRBJ2-3; 15 nucleotides agree with TRBD2. With V trimmed by 6 bases and J by 5 bases, 12 bases remained unmatched. The CDR3 is made up of 18 amino acids. CDR3 sequence (DNA): TGTGCCAGCAGCGGACTAGCGGGGGGGCCCATAGGTAAAGATACGCAGTATTTT. It is translated as CASSGLAGGPIGKDTQYF.

This clonotype showed up many times. The gene calls are TRBV12-3 or TRBV12-4 and TRBJ2-7; TRBD2 aligns across 12 bases. CDR3 size: 17 residues. V was pared by 6 bases and J by 2 bases, with 11 bases of the junction left unmatched. The CDR3 sequence is CASSPRTSGIITYEQYF. The CDR3 DNA follows: TGTGCCAGCAGCCCAAGGACTAGCGGGATTATCACCTACGAGCAGTACTTC.

The chain employs TRBV5-1 and TRBJ2-1; D uncertain. Deletions cut 0 bases from V and 1 base from J, with 8 bases between. The CDR3 sequence is 15 residues long. Germline lookup yields CDR1 SGHRS and CDR2 YFSETQ. The CDR3 DNA is TGCGCCAGCAGCTTGGGCTTCCAGTCCTACAATGAGCAGTTCTTC. Its protein product is CASSLGFQSYNEQFF.

The chain uses TRBV6-2 or TRBV6-3 and TRBJ2-7, with no clear D. The length of the CDR3 is 13 residues. Per the germline V gene, CDR1 is MNHEY and CDR2 is SVGEGT. Trimming took 2 bases from V and 2 from J, leaving 7 bases between them. The CDR3 here is CASSYGQTYEQYF. In nucleotides, the CDR3 is TGTGCCAGCAGTTACGGGCAGACCTACGAGCAGTACTTC.

This clonotype was seen only a few times. This chain connects TRBV11-2 to TRBJ1-2; D might be TRBD1 (6 bases). This CDR3 is 18 amino acids long. V lost 4 bases and J 0 bases, leaving 21 bases between the germline ends. The germline V gene encodes CDR1 SGHAT and CDR2 FQNNGV. The CDR3 sequence is CASSSIRTAKKANYGYTF. In DNA form, the CDR3 reads TGTGCCAGCAGCTCGATCCGGACAGCTAAAAAGGCTAACTATGGCTACACCTTC.

V is TRBV6-6 and J is TRBJ1-4, with D uncertain. Germline CDR1 MNHNY, CDR2 SVGAGI (reference sequence). The CDR3 is 14 residues long. V lost 4 bases and J lost 0, with 6 bases in between. The CDR3 nucleotides read TGTGCCAGCAGTTCAGGTTCAACTAATGAAAAACTGTTTTTT. This sequence encodes CASSSGSTNEKLFF.

The chain carries TRBV12-3 or TRBV12-4 and TRBJ2-7; TRBD2 aligns across 12 bases. The CDR3 runs 14 residues. Germline trimming cut 6 bases from V and 5 bases from J; bases unmatched to any gene: 5. Written as DNA, the CDR3 is TGTGCCAGCAGGCTAGCGGGAGGGAGAAACGAGCAGTACTTC. Residues: CASRLAGGRNEQYF.

This clonotype occurred a few times. The chain uses TRBV25-1 and TRBJ1-4; a weak D match, TRBD1 (5 bases). Trimming pared 1 base from V and 3 bases from J, leaving 9 bases between. The CDR3 totals 15 residues. From germline, CDR1 is MGHDK and CDR2 SYGVNS. This CDR3 is CASSEWQGPNEKLFF. CDR3 bases: TGTGCCAGCAGTGAATGGCAGGGCCCTAATGAAAAACTGTTTTTT.

Details on this clonotype: A junction boundary mismatches the germline segment, possibly from a read error. V is TRBV7-9 and J is TRBJ2-1; 11 bases line up with TRBD2. This CDR3 spans 14 amino acids. Germline V CDR1 and CDR2: SEHNR, FQNEAQ (reference sequence). The CDR3 DNA sequence: TGTGCCAGCAGCTCACAGCTAGCGGGAGGAATCGGGCTCTTC. Residues: CASSSQLAGGIGLF.

V is TRBV5-1 and J is TRBJ2-5, with D uncertain. Germline V CDR1 and CDR2: SGHRS, YFSETQ. The CDR3 runs to 15 residues. Trimming removed 6 bases at V and 4 bases at J, with 19 bases between. As DNA, the CDR3 is TGCGCCAGCACCCGCGGATCCCCCGATAGAGAGACCCAGTACTTC. Protein sequence: CASTRGSPDRETQYF.

The chain couples TRBV7-8 to TRBJ2-7; 12 bases are a match to TRBD1. Germline loops: CDR1 SGHVS, CDR2 FQNEAQ. The junction had 7 bases not matched to a gene; V was cut back by 3 bases and J by 1 base. The CDR3 runs 17 residues. CDR3 bases: TGTGCCAGCAGCTTGGGGACAGGGGGCTTGACATCCTACGAGCAGTACTTC. Its protein product is CASSLGTGGLTSYEQYF.

The sample holds a few counts of this clonotype. J is TRBJ2-7 and V is TRBV12-3 or TRBV12-4; D is possibly TRBD2 (6 bases). CDR3 length equals 15 residues. Trimming removed 1 base from V and 2 bases from J, with 12 bases in between. The CDR3 DNA is TGTGCCAGCAGTTTAGTGGGACTCTCGCCCTACGAGCAGTACTTC. It yields the protein CASSLVGLSPYEQYF.

This chain uses TRBV6-1 with TRBJ2-2; the D gene is possibly TRBD2 (6 bases). The CDR3 totals 15 residues. V was trimmed by 3 bases and J by 5 bases, leaving 13 bases between them. Germline values: CDR1 MNHNS, CDR2 SASEGT. This chain's CDR3 is CASSDAGRGTGELFF. For the CDR3, the DNA is TGTGCCAGCAGTGACGCGGGCCGGGGGACCGGGGAGCTGTTTTTT.

The chain carries TRBV20-1 and TRBJ2-3, with D tentatively TRBD2 (5 bases). V dropped 0 bases and J dropped 4 bases, with 14 bases sitting between them. Per the germline V gene, CDR1 is DFQATT and CDR2 is SNEGSKA (reference sequence). This CDR3 has 15 amino acids. The CDR3 is CSARDLSGTPDTQYF. DNA for the CDR3: TGCAGTGCTAGAGATCTGAGCGGCACCCCAGATACGCAGTATTTT.

The chain employs TRBV9 and TRBJ1-1; D perhaps matches TRBD1 (5 bases). The CDR3 extends over 14 amino acids. Between the trimmed V and J ends, which lost 0 bases and 6 bases, there was a span of 12 bases. Germline V gives CDR1 SGDLS, CDR2 YYNGEE. The CDR3 loop is CASSVVPGRAEAFF. The CDR3 region has the DNA TGTGCCAGCAGCGTAGTTCCGGGGCGCGCTGAAGCTTTCTTT.

The genes are TRBV20-1 and TRBJ2-2; 13 bases map to TRBD2. Germline loops: CDR1 DFQATT, CDR2 SNEGSKA (reference sequence). V lost 0 bases and J lost 0; bases outside the gene matches: 16. The CDR3 runs to 22 residues. CDR3 sequence reads: CSARDKSWSAGTSGANTGELFF. CDR3 nucleotide sequence: TGCAGTGCTAGAGATAAGTCTTGGTCCGCCGGGACTAGCGGGGCGAACACCGGGGAGCTGTTTTTT.

CDR3 sequence (DNA): TGTGCCACTCCCTACCTGGGCGGGAGTTTAACAGATACGCAGTATTTT. Its protein is CATPYLGGSLTDTQYF. The chain employs TRBV7-9 and TRBJ2-3; 7 positions match TRBD2. The CDR3 covers 16 residues. Trimming removed 10 bases from V and 3 bases from J; junction bases left unmatched: 16. Germline loops: CDR1 SEHNR, CDR2 FQNEAQ (reference sequence).

This chain uses TRBV21-1 with TRBJ2-5; the table's D call of TRBD2 was not tested on the DNA. TRBV21-1 is a pseudogene. The CDR3 totals 18 residues. The CDR3 region has the DNA TGTGCCAGCAGCAAAGCGCCCGGGACTAGCGGAAACCAAGAGACCCAGTACTTC. This encodes CASSKAPGTSGNQETQYF.

The chain links TRBV4-1 to TRBJ2-5, with TRBD2 identical over 8 bases. The V segment lost 10 bases and the J segment 5 bases; nucleotides outside the gene matches: 21. Per germline, CDR1 MGHRA and CDR2 YSYEKL. CDR3 length: 17 residues. CDR3 sequence: CATTLTPGGAWGETQYF. The CDR3 bases are TGCGCCACCACGCTTACCCCGGGGGGGGCCTGGGGGGAGACCCAGTACTTC.

This clonotype occurred a few times. The chain uses TRBV29-1 and TRBJ2-3, with D unclear. The length of the CDR3 is 14 residues. Trimming pared 2 bases from V and 6 bases from J, leaving 15 bases between. Germline CDR1 and CDR2: SQVTM and ANQGSEA. CDR3 region: CSVESNLGHDTQYF. The CDR3 DNA reads TGCAGCGTTGAATCTAATTTAGGTCATGATACGCAGTATTTT.

The chain has TRBV27 and TRBJ1-6; D is unclear. Germline V gives CDR1 MNHEY, CDR2 SMNVEV (reference sequence). The CDR3 is made up of 13 amino acids. Trimming stripped 5 bases from V and 4 bases from J, with 6 bases between. CDR3 residues: CASSVGYNSPLHF. For the CDR3, the DNA is TGTGCCAGCAGTGTGGGGTATAATTCACCCCTCCACTTT.

The rearrangement links TRBV24-1 to TRBJ2-1, with 10 bases aligning to TRBD2. V lost 7 bases to trimming and J lost 5 bases; unmatched junction nucleotides: 7. The CDR3 extends over 15 amino acids. Germline assignment: CDR1 KGHDR and CDR2 SFDVKD. The CDR3 DNA sequence: TGTGCCACCAGAGGAACTAGCGGGGAGAACAATGAGCAGTTCTTC. Translation gives CATRGTSGENNEQFF.